These 3 T cell receptor beta chains were all obtained from the same sample, sequenced in a study of vaccination effects on CD4 cells after COVID-19. Antigens for these TCRs are unknown. TCRdb keeps only in-frame clones here, not all; method: immunoSEQ multiplex PCR. The sample holds approximately 30,000 clones; 83% are singletons and the top ten take almost 1.5%. Antigen-specific CD4+ T cell clonotypes were called by their expansion after viral peptide-pool culture in ViraFEST. Following culture for about ten days, CD4+ T cells were isolated. BNT162b2 vaccine or mRNA-1273 vaccine was given to participants in two doses. The material sequenced was CD4+ T cells from PBMCs cultured with HCoV-NL63 spike peptides, taken after COVID-19 vaccination. The receptor source for this set is a human donor who received a COVID-19 vaccine. Some clones in this sample may be carry-over from other donors' samples.

The chain employs TRBV6-5 and TRBJ1-3; no clear D gene. The CDR3 sequence is 13 residues long. V was shortened by 4 bases and J by 0 bases, with 4 bases between the two germline ends. From germline, CDR1 is MNHEY and CDR2 SVGAGI. The CDR3 sequence: CASSSNSGNTIYF. In DNA form, the CDR3 reads TGTGCCAGCAGTTCCAACTCTGGAAACACCATATATTTT.

This chain connects TRBV24-1 to TRBJ2-2; 9 positions match TRBD1. Per germline, CDR1 KGHDR and CDR2 SFDVKD. J was trimmed by 7 bases and V by 9 bases; bases with no gene match: 8. This CDR3 has 14 residues. The CDR3, as DNA: TGTGCCACCTCCTTGGGACAGGGAGGCGGGGAGCTGTTTTTT. Protein: CATSLGQGGGELFF.

The chain couples TRBV30 to TRBJ2-3, with TRBD1 identical over 8 bases. The germline gives CDR1 GTSNPN, CDR2 SVGIG (reference sequence). The ends lost 2 bases at V and 0 bases at J; junction bases unmatched: 4. This CDR3 has 15 residues. The CDR3 is CAWSPRTGSTDTQYF. Written as DNA, the CDR3 is TGTGCCTGGAGTCCTCGGACAGGGAGCACAGATACGCAGTATTTT. Combining the CDR3 with reference TRBV30 and TRBJ2-3 gives the whole variable domain SQTIHQWPATLVQPVGSPLSLECTVEGTSNPNLYWYRQAAGRGLQLLFYSVGIGQISSEVPQNLSASRPQDRQFILSSKKLLLSDSGFYLCAWSPRTGSTDTQYFGPGTRLTVL.